These 28 T cell receptor beta chains originate from one sample sequenced in a study of blood T cell repertoires in COVID-19. Assay: immunoSEQ multiplex PCR; the TCRdb copy retains only in-frame clones and omits some. The table shows 150,000 to 200,000 clones, with around 81% occurring only once. Specimen: peripheral blood. The receptors derive from a woman over 75 with COVID-19, enrolled during active disease.

V and J are TRBV7-9 and TRBJ2-2, with TRBD1 matching over 8 bases. The CDR3 contains 14 residues. CDR1 is SEHNR and CDR2 is FQNEAQ in the germline V gene (reference sequence). J was trimmed by 5 bases and V by 5 bases; bases with no gene match: 4. The CDR3 is CASSQGAGTGELFF. The CDR3 DNA reads TGTGCCAGCAGCCAGGGGGCGGGGACCGGGGAGCTGTTTTTT.

The rearrangement joins TRBV10-3 to TRBJ2-5; TRBD2 matches 8 bases. The CDR3 contains 14 residues. From germline, CDR1 is ENHRY and CDR2 SYGVKD. The V segment lost 3 bases and the J segment 4 bases; nucleotides outside the gene matches: 4. The CDR3 protein is CAISEGLAGETQYF. As DNA, the CDR3 is TGTGCCATCAGTGAAGGGCTAGCGGGAGAGACCCAGTACTTC.

This clone was seen a few times. In DNA, the CDR3 is TGTGCCAGCAGTTTACTATCCGGGGGAAGGGGTTCCTTGGTTCAGCCCCAGCATTTT. Translation gives CASSLLSGGRGSLVQPQHF. This sequence joins TRBV28 and TRBJ1-5; maybe TRBD1 (5 bases). The V gene lost 2 bases and the J gene lost 6 bases, with 26 bases spanning the gap. The CDR3 has 19 amino acids. CDR1 and CDR2 from the germline V gene are MDHEN and SYDVKM.

This chain links TRBV11-2 with TRBJ2-7; 14 bases are shared with TRBD2. Germline V lookup: CDR1 SGHAT, CDR2 FQNNGV. The CDR3 sequence is 17 residues long. V dropped 0 bases and J dropped 2; count of bases not matched to a gene: 3. CDR3 sequence: CASSLEGGLAGAYEQYF. The CDR3 coding sequence is TGTGCCAGCAGCTTAGAAGGGGGACTAGCGGGAGCCTACGAGCAGTACTTC.

V is TRBV5-1 and J is TRBJ2-2, with TRBD2 matching 7 bases. Per germline, CDR1 SGHRS and CDR2 YFSETQ. J gave up 0 bases and V 4 bases, and 6 bases lay outside the gene matches. The CDR3 spans 16 residues. This CDR3 is CASSPLAGANTGELFF. In DNA, the CDR3 is TGCGCCAGCAGCCCCTTGGCGGGGGCGAACACCGGGGAGCTGTTTTTT.

The CDR3 is CASSLQANTEAFF. In DNA, the CDR3 is TGTGCCAGCTCACTACAGGCGAACACTGAAGCTTTCTTT. The rearrangement links TRBV18 to TRBJ1-1, with D tentatively TRBD1 (5 bases). Germline V lookup: CDR1 KGHSH, CDR2 LQKENI. The CDR3 runs 13 residues. V lost 4 bases, J lost 1 base, and 7 bases lay in between.

The chain links TRBV7-8 to TRBJ1-3; perhaps TRBD1 as D (5 bases). Trimming took 4 bases from V and 4 from J, leaving 8 bases between them. The CDR3 has 13 residues. Germline V gene data show CDR1 as SGHVS and CDR2 as FQNEAQ. The CDR3 DNA sequence: TGTGCCAGCAGCTGGGGGGGAGGAAACACCATATATTTT. This sequence encodes CASSWGGGNTIYF. Full variable domain (remainder filled in from reference TRBV7-8 and TRBJ1-3): GAGVSQSPRYKVAKRGQDVALRCDPISGHVSLFWYQQALGQGPEFLTYFQNEAQLDKSGLPSDRFFAERPEGSVSTLKIQRTQQEDSAVYLCASSWGGGNTIYFGEGSWLTVV.

The rearrangement links TRBV5-1 to TRBJ2-1; 7 bases match TRBD2. CDR3 length: 15 residues. Germline V gene data show CDR1 as SGHRS and CDR2 as YFSETQ. V lost 0 bases to trimming and J lost 4 bases; unmatched junction nucleotides: 4. In DNA form, the CDR3 reads TGCGCCAGCAGCTTGGGATACGGGGGGTACAATGAGCAGTTCTTC. Protein product: CASSLGYGGYNEQFF.

This rearrangement joins TRBV6-2 or TRBV6-3 to TRBJ2-2, with unresolved D. The germline CDR1 and CDR2 sequences are MNHEY and SVGEGT. This CDR3 is built from 14 residues. Trimming cost V 3 bases and J 7 bases, with 12 bases left between them. The CDR3 is CASSYWSPSGELFF. CDR3 nucleotides: TGTGCCAGCAGTTATTGGAGTCCGAGCGGGGAGCTGTTTTTT.

The gene calls are TRBV5-4 and TRBJ1-2, with 9 bases lining up with TRBD1. The germline CDR1 and CDR2 sequences are SGHNT and YYREEE (reference sequence). This CDR3 contains 13 residues. The J segment lost 8 bases and the V segment lost 4 bases, leaving 6 bases of the junction unmatched. The CDR3 loop reads CASSPGQGWGYTF. The CDR3 region has the DNA TGTGCCAGCAGCCCAGGACAGGGGTGGGGCTACACCTTC.

DNA for the CDR3: TGTGCCAGCCCGATTGACAGGGGTAGGCAGCCCCAGCATTTT. Translation gives CASPIDRGRQPQHF. The chain joins TRBV7-9 to TRBJ1-5, with 8 bases aligning to TRBD1. The CDR3 loop spans 14 amino acids. The V segment lost 8 bases and the J segment 7 bases; nucleotides outside the gene matches: 10. Germline V gives CDR1 SEHNR, CDR2 FQNEAQ (reference sequence). Drawing the rest from reference TRBV7-9 and TRBJ1-5, the complete variable domain is DTGVSQNPRHKITKRGQNVTFRCDPISEHNRLYWYRQTLGQGPEFLTYFQNEAQLEKSRLLSDRFSAERPKGSFSTLEIQRTEQGDSAMYLCASPIDRGRQPQHFGDGTRLSIL.

The V gene is TRBV5-1, the J gene TRBJ1-4, with a weak D call TRBD1 (6 bases). Germline loops: CDR1 SGHRS, CDR2 YFSETQ. The CDR3 is 13 amino acids. Trimming removed 4 bases from V and 3 bases from J, with 7 bases in between. The CDR3 nucleotides are TGCGCCAGCAGCAGACAGGCTAATGAAAAACTGTTTTTT. It yields the protein CASSRQANEKLFF.

This rearrangement joins TRBV19 to TRBJ1-3; D perhaps matches TRBD1 (5 bases). This CDR3 comprises 14 residues. Germline CDR1 LNHDA, CDR2 SQIVND (reference sequence). V was pared by 6 bases and J by 9 bases, with 18 bases between. The CDR3 DNA sequence: TGTGCCAGTAGGCCGACAGCGCTCGACGGCACCATATATTTT. This sequence encodes CASRPTALDGTIYF.

DNA for the CDR3: TGTGCCAGCTCACCGGGACTAGCGGGATTGTACAATGAGCAGTTCTTC. It encodes CASSPGLAGLYNEQFF. The chain joins TRBV18 to TRBJ2-1, with 13 bases lining up with TRBD2. This CDR3 region has 16 residues. Trimming removed 3 bases from V and 4 bases from J; junction bases left unmatched: 3. Per germline, CDR1 KGHSH and CDR2 LQKENI.

The chain combines TRBV7-2 with TRBJ2-7, with 13 nucleotides matching TRBD2. CDR3 length equals 17 residues. The V segment lost 4 bases and the J segment 3 bases; nucleotides outside the gene matches: 9. Per the germline V gene, CDR1 is SGHTA and CDR2 is FQGNSA. CDR3 residues: CASSSTFWTSGSYEQYF. In DNA, the CDR3 is TGTGCCAGCAGCTCCACCTTCTGGACTAGCGGGAGCTACGAGCAGTACTTC. The full variable domain, with the rest looked up from reference TRBV7-2 and TRBJ2-7, is GAGVSQSPSNKVTEKGKDVELRCDPISGHTALYWYRQSLGQGLEFLIYFQGNSAPDKSGLPSDRFSAERTGGSVSTLTIQRTQQEDSAVYLCASSSTFWTSGSYEQYFGPGTRLTVT.

This clone was found a few times. The chain links TRBV7-9 to TRBJ2-3, with a weak D call TRBD1 (5 bases). CDR3 length: 14 amino acids. Between the trimmed V and J ends, which lost 5 bases and 2 bases, there was a span of 11 bases. Germline V lookup: CDR1 SEHNR, CDR2 FQNEAQ (reference sequence). The CDR3 DNA follows: TGTGCCAGCAGCAAAGACAGCTCCACAGATACGCAGTATTTT. It specifies CASSKDSSTDTQYF.

CDR3 region: CASSSDGTTGELFF. CDR3 nucleotides: TGTGCCAGCAGTTCCGACGGGACTACCGGGGAGCTGTTTTTT. The rearrangement uses TRBV28 and TRBJ2-2; D may be TRBD2 (6 bases). Germline CDR1 reads MDHEN; CDR2 reads SYDVKM. V lost 4 bases to trimming and J lost 5 bases, with 11 bases between them. The CDR3 runs 14 residues.

The rearrangement joins TRBV3-1 (or the pseudogene TRBV3-2) to TRBJ2-1; 10 bases fit TRBD2. With 1 base clipped from V and 0 bases from J, the junction kept 9 bases outside the gene matches. The CDR3 has 19 amino acids. Per the germline V gene, CDR1 is LGHDT and CDR2 is YNNKEL (reference sequence). In nucleotides, the CDR3 is TGTGCCAGCAGCCAAGGACTAGCGGGCAGTGGGAGCTCCTACAATGAGCAGTTCTTC. Its protein is CASSQGLAGSGSSYNEQFF.

The V gene is TRBV7-9, the J gene TRBJ1-5; D might be TRBD1 (6 bases). The V end lost 1 base, the J end lost 0 bases, and 10 bases lay between the germline ends. The CDR3 runs 16 residues. Looked up from germline, CDR1 is SEHNR and CDR2 is FQNEAQ (reference sequence). The CDR3 here is CASSLEQGNSNQPQHF. Written as DNA, the CDR3 is TGTGCCAGCAGCTTAGAACAGGGCAATAGCAATCAGCCCCAGCATTTT. The full variable domain, completed using reference TRBV7-9 and TRBJ1-5, is DTGVSQNPRHKITKRGQNVTFRCDPISEHNRLYWYRQTLGQGPEFLTYFQNEAQLEKSRLLSDRFSAERPKGSFSTLEIQRTEQGDSAMYLCASSLEQGNSNQPQHFGDGTRLSIL.

The rearrangement uses TRBV2 and TRBJ1-5, with 9 bases aligning to TRBD1. The CDR3 runs 14 residues. CDR1 SNHLY and CDR2 FYNNEI come from the germline V gene. V lost 5 bases to trimming and J lost 5 bases; unmatched junction nucleotides: 4. In DNA, the CDR3 is TGTGCCAGCAGTCCCGACAGGGGGTATCAGCCCCAGCATTTT. Residues: CASSPDRGYQPQHF.

The rearrangement joins TRBV30 to TRBJ2-2; weak D call: TRBD1 (5 bases). The CDR3 is 14 residues long. Germline CDR1 GTSNPN, CDR2 SVGIG (reference sequence). Between the trimmed V and J ends, which lost 1 base and 6 bases, there was a span of 12 bases. CDR3 region: CAWSDWGRAGELFF. CDR3 coding DNA: TGTGCCTGGAGTGATTGGGGCAGGGCCGGGGAGCTGTTTTTT.

The chain links TRBV7-2 to TRBJ2-3; D is undetermined. CDR3 length: 15 amino acids. Per germline, CDR1 SGHTA and CDR2 FQGNSA. The V end lost 5 bases, the J end lost 0 bases, and 12 bases lay between the germline ends. CDR3 protein: CASSLGVSSTDTQYF. The CDR3 DNA reads as TGTGCCAGCAGCCTAGGTGTATCTAGCACAGATACGCAGTATTTT.

This clone was seen more than once but under ten times. The chain links TRBV19 to TRBJ1-4; D possibly corresponds to TRBD1 (6 bases). V lost 6 bases, J lost 4 bases, and 9 bases lay in between. Germline V gene sequence: CDR1 LNHDA, CDR2 SQIVND (reference sequence). The CDR3 consists of 13 residues. CDR3 region: CASSNRVNEKLFF. In nucleotides, the CDR3 is TGTGCCAGTAGCAACAGGGTTAATGAAAAACTGTTTTTT.

The chain combines TRBV4-1 with TRBJ2-1, with 9 bases identical to TRBD2. Trimming took 5 bases from V and 12 from J; bases not matched to a gene: 17. Germline V CDR1 and CDR2: MGHRA, YSYEKL. The CDR3 loop spans 16 amino acids. As DNA, the CDR3 is TGCGCCAGCAGCTATTATCCGGGACTAGCAGACCAGGGGCAGTTCTTC. It yields the protein CASSYYPGLADQGQFF.

This chain links TRBV15 with TRBJ1-5, with 9 nucleotides matching TRBD1. The CDR3 has 15 residues. Germline lookup yields CDR1 LNHNV and CDR2 YYDKDF (reference sequence). J gave up 7 bases and V 1 base, and 5 bases lay outside the gene matches. CDR3 amino acids: CATSRGTGANQPQHF. For the CDR3, the DNA is TGTGCCACCAGCAGAGGGACAGGGGCCAACCAGCCCCAGCATTTT.

The chain combines TRBV3-1 (or the pseudogene TRBV3-2) with TRBJ2-2, with 12 bases matching TRBD2. The trim removed 4 bases at V and 7 bases at J, leaving 10 bases unmatched. Germline CDR1 and CDR2: LGHDT and YNNKEL (reference sequence). This CDR3 spans 17 amino acids. Here the CDR3 DNA reads TGTGCCAGCAGCCTCAATGGACTAGCGGGGTTGGACGGGGAGCTGTTTTTT. Its translation: CASSLNGLAGLDGELFF.

On this clone: The same CDR3 also results from other DNA sequences found in this sample. The genes are TRBV5-1 and TRBJ1-1, with D perhaps matching TRBD1 (5 bases). This CDR3 comprises 14 residues. Germline V gene lookup returns CDR1 SGHRS and CDR2 YFSETQ. V gave up 4 bases and J gave up 1 base, with 11 bases separating them. The DNA of the CDR3 is TGCGCCAGCAGCGGTCAGGGAGGGAACACTGAAGCTTTCTTT. This gives the protein CASSGQGGNTEAFF.

The gene calls are TRBV19 and TRBJ2-2; 8 bases agree with TRBD2. V lost 5 bases and J lost 5; bases outside the gene matches: 7. Germline CDR1 and CDR2: LNHDA and SQIVND (reference sequence). The CDR3 is 15 amino acids. The DNA for the CDR3 is TGTGCCAGTAGTCGCTTTAGCGGGACGACCGGGGAGCTGTTTTTT. Protein product: CASSRFSGTTGELFF.